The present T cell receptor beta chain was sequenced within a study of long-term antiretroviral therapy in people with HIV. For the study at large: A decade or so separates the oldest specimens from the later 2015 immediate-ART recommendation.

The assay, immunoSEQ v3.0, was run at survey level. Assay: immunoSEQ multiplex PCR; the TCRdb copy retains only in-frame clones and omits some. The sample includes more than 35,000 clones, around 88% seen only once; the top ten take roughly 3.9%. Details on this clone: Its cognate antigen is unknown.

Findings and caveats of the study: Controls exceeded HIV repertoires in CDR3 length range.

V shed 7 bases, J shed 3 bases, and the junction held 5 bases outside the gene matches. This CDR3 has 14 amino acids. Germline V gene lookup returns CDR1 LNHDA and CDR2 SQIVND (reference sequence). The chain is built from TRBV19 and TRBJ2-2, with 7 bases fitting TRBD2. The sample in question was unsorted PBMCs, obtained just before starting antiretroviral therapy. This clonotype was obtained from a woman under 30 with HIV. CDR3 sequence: CASKRGRYTGELFF. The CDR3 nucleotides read TGTGCCAGTAAACGCGGGAGATACACCGGGGAGCTGTTTTTT.